This T cell receptor beta chain was profiled in a study of T-cell memory formation after mild COVID-19. Study background: TCR clusters mostly belonged to single donors.

TCRdb independently ran MiXCR on the 5' RACE reads; one entry per CDR3 protein. Of around 320,000 distinct CDR3 sequences listed, 25% to 30% are singletons. Study-level findings and limits: A second wave of clones peaked on day 37, and their SARS-CoV-2 specificity went unconfirmed. While clones contracting from day 15 to 85 were balanced between CD4 and CD8, later expanders leaned CD4+.

The CDR3 runs to 18 residues. The germline V gene encodes CDR1 LNHDA and CDR2 SQIVND (reference sequence). Trimming cost V 5 bases and J 4 bases; bases outside gene matches: 10. Comments on this clonotype: Its antigen is unidentified.

Sequences were obtained from PBMCs or a T cell subset sorted from them (not recorded which). This chain connects TRBV19 to TRBJ2-6; 11 nucleotides agree with TRBD2. The receptor was isolated from an adult woman who had mild COVID-19 (a few samples of this study predate the infection). Cell type and time point are not known. CDR3 in DNA: TGTGCCAGTAGTGTCGGGACTAGCGGTCCCTGGGGGGCCAACGTCCTGACTTTC. Its protein is CASSVGTSGPWGANVLTF.